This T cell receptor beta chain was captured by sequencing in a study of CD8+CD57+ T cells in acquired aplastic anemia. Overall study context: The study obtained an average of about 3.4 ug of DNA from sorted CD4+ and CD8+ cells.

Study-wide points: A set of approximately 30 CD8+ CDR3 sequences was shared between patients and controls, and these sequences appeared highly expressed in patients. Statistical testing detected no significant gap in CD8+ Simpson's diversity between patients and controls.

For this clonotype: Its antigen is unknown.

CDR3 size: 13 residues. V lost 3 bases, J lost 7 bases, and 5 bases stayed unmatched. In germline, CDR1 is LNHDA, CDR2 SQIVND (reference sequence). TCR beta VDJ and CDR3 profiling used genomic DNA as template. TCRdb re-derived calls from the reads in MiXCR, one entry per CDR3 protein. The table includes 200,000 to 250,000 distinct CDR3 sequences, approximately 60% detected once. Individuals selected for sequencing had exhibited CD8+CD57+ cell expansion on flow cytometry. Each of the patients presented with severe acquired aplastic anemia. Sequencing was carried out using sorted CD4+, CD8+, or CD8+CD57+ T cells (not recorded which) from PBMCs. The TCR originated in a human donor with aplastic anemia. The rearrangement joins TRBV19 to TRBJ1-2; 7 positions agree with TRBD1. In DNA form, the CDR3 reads TGTGCCAGTAGTATCCAGGGGGGAGGTGGCTACACCTTC. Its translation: CASSIQGGGGYTF.